Listed here are 21 T cell receptor beta chains from one sample, sequenced in a study of beta chain features in type 1 diabetes. Study observations and caveats: TCRB CDR3 length was moderately but significantly reduced in all four CD4+ subsets of Type 1 diabetes patients.

No antigen has been assigned to these receptors. Of the isolated RNA, all was reverse transcribed, and so the sequenced material was expressed TCRB transcripts. The repertoire was sequenced with immunoSEQ multiplex PCR; TCRdb's copy has only in-frame clones and lacks some. The top ten clones hold over 0.1% of a sample with approximately 600,000 clones, 12% of them seen once. The sequenced sample was naive CD4+ T cells from blood. All receptors derive from a man aged 25 to 45 with type 1 diabetes.

The V gene is TRBV7-2, the J gene TRBJ1-4; D remains unclear. V gave up 2 bases and J gave up 7 bases, with 11 bases separating them. The germline V gene has CDR1 SGHTA and CDR2 FQGNSA. The CDR3 length is 14 residues. DNA for the CDR3: TGTGCCAGCAGCTTAAAAGGGATGAGTGAAAAACTGTTTTTT. This sequence encodes CASSLKGMSEKLFF.

The chain carries TRBV19 and TRBJ1-2; a weak D match, TRBD1 (5 bases). The CDR3 is 13 amino acids. Trimming removed 5 bases from V and 4 bases from J, with 11 bases in between. Germline CDR1 reads LNHDA; CDR2 reads SQIVND (reference sequence). CDR3 loop: CASSHRSFYGYTF. CDR3 in DNA: TGTGCCAGTAGTCACAGGTCCTTCTATGGCTACACCTTC.

In this sample, this clone turned up a few times. CDR3 bases: TGTGCCAGCAGCTTAGTGGGGGACAGGGTACATCAGCCCCAGCATTTT. Protein: CASSLVGDRVHQPQHF. The J gene is TRBJ1-5, the V gene TRBV7-8; the match to TRBD1 covers 9 bases. The CDR3 covers 16 residues. Germline trimming cut 1 base from V and 5 bases from J; bases unmatched to any gene: 6. CDR1 SGHVS and CDR2 FQNEAQ come from the germline V gene. Full variable domain (remainder filled in from reference TRBV7-8 and TRBJ1-5): GAGVSQSPRYKVAKRGQDVALRCDPISGHVSLFWYQQALGQGPEFLTYFQNEAQLDKSGLPSDRFFAERPEGSVSTLKIQRTQQEDSAVYLCASSLVGDRVHQPQHFGDGTRLSIL.

In this sample, this clone turned up a few times. The chain links TRBV5-8 to TRBJ1-4; D gene unclear. The CDR3 consists of 15 residues. The germline CDR1 and CDR2 sequences are SGHTS and YDEGEE. The ends were cut back, 4 bases at V and 2 bases at J, with 12 bases in the middle. The DNA for the CDR3 is TGTGCCAGCAGCCCCGGGAGGGCGACTAATGAAAAACTGTTTTTT. Its protein product is CASSPGRATNEKLFF.

The gene calls are TRBV5-6 and TRBJ1-2; D remains ambiguous. Trimming removed 2 bases from V and 0 bases from J, with 8 bases in between. Per germline, CDR1 SGHDT and CDR2 YYEEEE. The CDR3 totals 14 residues. Written as DNA, the CDR3 is TGTGCCAGCAGCTTACCGGGAGCTAACTATGGCTACACCTTC. It specifies CASSLPGANYGYTF.

The chain is built from TRBV18 and TRBJ2-5, with D unclear. In germline, CDR1 is KGHSH, CDR2 LQKENI. CDR3 length: 13 amino acids. V was clipped by 3 bases and J by 5 bases, with 10 bases between them. The CDR3 region is CASSPTMGETQYF. CDR3 nucleotides: TGTGCCAGCTCACCTACTATGGGGGAGACCCAGTACTTC.

In its sample, this clone was seen many times. The chain recombines TRBV13 with TRBJ2-1; D possibly corresponds to TRBD2 (6 bases). The V end was cut by 5 bases, the J end by 7 bases, with 9 bases between. The CDR3 has 12 amino acids. In germline, CDR1 is PRHDT, CDR2 FYEKMQ (reference sequence). CDR3: CASSRGRNEQFF. In DNA, the CDR3 is TGTGCCAGCAGCCGAGGGAGGAATGAGCAGTTCTTC.

The chain uses TRBV2 and TRBJ2-5; D possibly corresponds to TRBD1 (6 bases). CDR1 and CDR2 from the germline V gene are SNHLY and FYNNEI. The CDR3 consists of 15 residues. The V end was cut by 5 bases, the J end by 5 bases, with 18 bases between. The CDR3 loop reads CASSPRSGQAETQYF. The CDR3 DNA reads TGTGCCAGCAGTCCCCGATCGGGACAAGCGGAGACCCAGTACTTC.

The CDR3 here is CAWDQGRSPLHF. CDR3 bases: TGTGCCTGGGATCAGGGCCGTTCACCCCTCCACTTT. The chain links TRBV30 to TRBJ1-6; weak D call: TRBD1 (5 bases). CDR1 and CDR2 from the germline V gene are GTSNPN and SVGIG (reference sequence). The germline V and J ends were trimmed by 5 bases and 9 bases, with 11 bases remaining between them. This CDR3 is 12 amino acids long.

The genes are TRBV6-5 and TRBJ1-6; TRBD1 agrees at 7 bases. V was clipped by 6 bases and J by 8 bases; unmatched bases: 7. The CDR3 sequence is 14 residues long. Per the germline V gene, CDR1 is MNHEY and CDR2 is SVGAGI. CDR3 sequence reads: CASRRNRGDSPLHF. The CDR3 DNA reads as TGTGCCAGCAGGAGAAACAGGGGAGATTCACCCCTCCACTTT.

A few counts support this clone. The chain carries TRBV7-3 and TRBJ2-5; a weak D match, TRBD1 (6 bases). Deletions cut 3 bases from V and 1 base from J, with 9 bases between. This CDR3 region has 14 residues. CDR1 and CDR2 from the germline V gene are SGHTA and FQGTGA. CDR3 loop: CASSFGQIQETQYF. For the CDR3, the DNA is TGTGCCAGCAGCTTTGGACAGATCCAAGAGACCCAGTACTTC.

This clone was detected a few times. V usage is TRBV19 and J usage is TRBJ1-2; 8 bases match TRBD1. Germline lookup yields CDR1 LNHDA and CDR2 SQIVND (reference sequence). The V and J ends lost 7 bases and 8 bases, in that order; junction bases with no gene match: 12. The CDR3 sequence is 14 residues long. This CDR3 reads CASNPEDREDGYTF. The CDR3 coding sequence is TGTGCCAGTAACCCTGAGGACAGGGAGGACGGCTACACCTTC.

This clone came up a few times. The chain is built from TRBV11-3 and TRBJ1-2; D is undetermined. With 5 bases removed from V and 8 bases from J, the gap between germline ends came to 18 bases. This CDR3 has 14 residues. The germline V gene encodes CDR1 SGHNT and CDR2 YENEEA. DNA for the CDR3: TGTGCCAGCAGCCCATCCTATGGAGCCTTAGGCTACACCTTC. Its protein is CASSPSYGALGYTF.

The chain uses TRBV5-6 and TRBJ2-5; possibly TRBD2 for D (6 bases). In germline, CDR1 is SGHDT, CDR2 YYEEEE. The CDR3 is 15 amino acids. The V end lost 6 bases, the J end lost 2 bases, and 17 bases lay between the germline ends. This CDR3 reads CASKDAGTSQETQYF. Here the CDR3 DNA reads TGTGCCAGCAAGGATGCCGGGACTTCACAAGAGACCCAGTACTTC.

This chain joins TRBV7-9 and TRBJ2-5; D might be TRBD2 (6 bases). The V and J ends lost 3 bases and 1 base respectively, with 9 bases between them. CDR3 length: 14 residues. CDR1 SEHNR and CDR2 FQNEAQ come from the germline V gene (reference sequence). The CDR3 DNA reads as TGTGCCAGCAGCTTTCGGGACTTCCAAGAGACCCAGTACTTC. It specifies CASSFRDFQETQYF.

The chain couples TRBV13 to TRBJ2-1; D uncertain. CDR3 size: 15 residues. Germline V CDR1 and CDR2: PRHDT, FYEKMQ (reference sequence). The V gene lost 4 bases and the J gene lost 4 bases, with 14 bases spanning the gap. For the CDR3, the DNA is TGTGCCAGCAGCTCGACCCCGGGCCCTTACAATGAGCAGTTCTTC. This translates into CASSSTPGPYNEQFF.

The CDR3 protein is CASKGQADNEQFF. For the CDR3, the DNA is TGTGCCAGCAAAGGACAGGCGGACAATGAGCAGTTCTTC. V and J are TRBV9 and TRBJ2-1; 7 nucleotides match TRBD1. Germline CDR1 SGDLS, CDR2 YYNGEE. This CDR3 has 13 residues. V gave up 6 bases and J gave up 5 bases; unmatched junction bases: 5. Combining the CDR3 with reference TRBV9 and TRBJ2-1 gives the whole variable domain DSGVTQTPKHLITATGQRVTLRCSPRSGDLSVYWYQQSLDQGLQFLIQYYNGEERAKGNILERFSAQQFPDLHSELNLSSLELGDSALYFCASKGQADNEQFFGPGTRLTVL.

This rearrangement joins TRBV5-1 to TRBJ2-2; possibly TRBD1 or TRBD2 for D (5 bases each). This CDR3 contains 14 residues. Germline CDR1 SGHRS, CDR2 YFSETQ. V was shortened by 5 bases and J by 4 bases, with 12 bases between the two germline ends. In DNA form, the CDR3 reads TGCGCCAGCAGACTAGGGGCGGGCACCGGGGAGCTGTTTTTT. Translation: CASRLGAGTGELFF. Together with reference TRBV5-1 and TRBJ2-2, the CDR3 gives the full variable domain: KAGVTQTPRYLIKTRGQQVTLSCSPISGHRSVSWYQQTPGQGLQFLFEYFSETQRNKGNFPGRFSGRQFSNSRSEMNVSTLELGDSALYLCASRLGAGTGELFFGEGSRLTVL.

The chain carries TRBV10-3 and TRBJ1-2; maybe TRBD1 (5 bases). Germline V gene lookup returns CDR1 ENHRY and CDR2 SYGVKD. The CDR3 is 17 residues long. Trimming stripped 4 bases from V and 3 bases from J, with 21 bases between. The CDR3 nucleotides are TGTGCCATCAGTGGACAGCGGGGACGGTTCGGGGACTATGGCTACACCTTC. It encodes CAISGQRGRFGDYGYTF.

This clone was detected only a few times. The chain links TRBV30 to TRBJ2-1; 8 bases align to TRBD1. With V trimmed by 0 bases and J by 11 bases, 6 bases remained unmatched. Germline CDR1 GTSNPN, CDR2 SVGIG (reference sequence). The CDR3 is 13 residues long. The DNA for the CDR3 is TGTGCCTGGAGTGTACAGGACAGGGACCAGCAGTTCTTC. As protein: CAWSVQDRDQQFF.

This chain connects TRBV7-2 to TRBJ1-6; D is unclear. The V and J ends lost 5 bases and 5 bases respectively, with 13 bases between them. Germline V CDR1 and CDR2: SGHTA, FQGNSA. CDR3 size: 15 residues. The CDR3 bases are TGTGCCAGCAGCAAAGGTCTGGCGGATAATTCACCCCTCCACTTT. Its translation is CASSKGLADNSPLHF.